This TCR beta chain is from a study of blood T cell repertoires in COVID-19. Looked up from germline, CDR1 is SGHDT and CDR2 is YYEEEE. The CDR3 is made up of 17 amino acids. The V end was cut by 0 bases, the J end by 1 base, with 15 bases between. Which cohort a participant joined came from the clinical history participants gave. All exposed participants met a person with COVID-19 within 2 weeks before entering the study. Sequenced by immunoSEQ multiplex PCR; TCRdb stores in-frame clones only, minus some. The table records more than 300,000 clones, roughly nine tenths of them present only once. This sequence was found in a woman in her twenties or thirties who had been exposed to COVID-19. What was sequenced was PBMCs or T cells enriched from blood (not recorded which). The rearrangement links TRBV5-6 to TRBJ2-3; a weak D match, TRBD2 (6 bases). CDR3 sequence: CASSLGGRRGRTDTQYF. CDR3 coding DNA: TGTGCCAGCAGCTTGGGAGGTCGGCGGGGACGCACAGATACGCAGTATTTT.